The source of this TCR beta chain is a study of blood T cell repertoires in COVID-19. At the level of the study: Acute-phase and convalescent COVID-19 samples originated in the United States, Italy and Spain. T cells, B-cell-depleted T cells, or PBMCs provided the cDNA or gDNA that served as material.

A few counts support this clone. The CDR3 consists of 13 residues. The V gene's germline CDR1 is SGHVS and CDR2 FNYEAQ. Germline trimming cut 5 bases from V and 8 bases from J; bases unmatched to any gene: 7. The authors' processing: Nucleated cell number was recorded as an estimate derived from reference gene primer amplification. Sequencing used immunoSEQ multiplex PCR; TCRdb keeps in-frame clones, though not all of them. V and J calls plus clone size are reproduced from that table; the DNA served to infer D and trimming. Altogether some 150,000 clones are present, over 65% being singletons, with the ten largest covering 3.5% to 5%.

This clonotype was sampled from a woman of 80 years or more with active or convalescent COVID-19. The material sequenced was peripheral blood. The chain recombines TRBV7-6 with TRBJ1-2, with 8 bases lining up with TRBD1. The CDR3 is CASSLDRDEGYTF. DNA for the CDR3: TGTGCCAGCAGCCTGGACAGGGATGAAGGCTACACCTTC.